This T cell receptor (beta chain) was recorded in a study of type 1 and type 2 diabetes patients. About the study: Samples came from type 1 diabetic, type 2 diabetic or nondiabetic people, recruited in China. CD4+ or CD8+ T cells were positively selected from PBMCs with microbeads.

Approximately 9.5 milliliters of peripheral blood were collected from each participant. PCR was run on genomic DNA. Multiplex PCR with 30 forward and 13 reverse primers amplified the TCR beta CDR3. TCRdb processed the multiplex PCR reads anew with MiXCR; each CDR3 protein has one entry. The sample has about 250,000 distinct CDR3 sequences, over 45% seen once. The length of the CDR3 is 15 residues. V lost 0 bases to trimming and J lost 5 bases, with 16 bases between them. Per germline, CDR1 DFQATT and CDR2 SNEGSKA (reference sequence). This clonotype was picked up a small number of times. The chain employs TRBV20-1 and TRBJ1-1; D possibly corresponds to TRBD1 (5 bases). The sample was peripheral blood mononuclear cells (PBMCs). The sequence came from a man between 18 and 35 years old with type 2 diabetes. DNA for the CDR3: TGCAGTGCTAGAGAACAAGGGGAGGTAAAGACTGAAGCTTTCTTT. This sequence encodes CSAREQGEVKTEAFF.